The 19 T cell receptor beta chains given below trace back to one sample, sequenced in a study of identical twins. One entry per CDR3 protein, called by TCRdb with MiXCR from the 5' RACE reads. The sample lists around 290,000 distinct CDR3 sequences, roughly 8.6% occurring once. In addition, the sample was reused for a study of yellow fever vaccine responses in identical twins.

Sequenced: CD8+ T cells sorted from blood. The receptors shown here come from a woman younger than 35 in good health.

This clonotype was counted a few times. The chain combines TRBV18 with TRBJ2-1; D unclear. This CDR3 contains 21 residues. In germline, CDR1 is KGHSH, CDR2 LQKENI. Trimming cost V 2 bases and J 6 bases, with 32 bases left between them. CDR3 in amino acids: CASSPNSKTRNRDFFVNEQFF. Written as DNA, the CDR3 is TGTGCCAGCTCACCAAATTCAAAGACCCGGAACCGCGATTTTTTTGTCAATGAGCAGTTCTTC.

This chain joins TRBV9 and TRBJ2-7; D is possibly TRBD1 (6 bases). There are 15 residues in the CDR3. Per the germline V gene, CDR1 is SGDLS and CDR2 is YYNGEE. V dropped 2 bases and J dropped 3 bases, with 15 bases sitting between them. The CDR3 sequence is CASSVGAGGDYEQYF. The CDR3 DNA follows: TGTGCCAGCAGCGTGGGGGCTGGCGGAGACTACGAGCAGTACTTC.

This clonotype appeared many times. The genes are TRBV20-1 and TRBJ1-6, with 9 bases aligning to TRBD1. Germline CDR1 and CDR2: DFQATT and SNEGSKA (reference sequence). Trimming took 4 bases from V and 9 from J; bases not matched to a gene: 10. The CDR3 consists of 15 residues. The CDR3 DNA is TGCAGTGCTACGGAGGGACAGGGTGTCAGTTCACCCCTCCACTTT. Translated, it gives CSATEGQGVSSPLHF.

This clonotype has a count of ten or more. The gene calls are TRBV5-6 and TRBJ2-3; D is perhaps TRBD1 (5 bases). This CDR3 has 13 residues. The germline V and J ends were trimmed by 0 bases and 7 bases, with 9 bases remaining between them. Germline CDR1 SGHDT, CDR2 YYEEEE. The CDR3 sequence: CASSLAGYHTQYF. The CDR3 DNA reads TGTGCCAGCAGCTTGGCAGGGTACCATACGCAGTATTTT. The complete variable domain, with remaining parts taken from reference TRBV5-6 and TRBJ2-3, reads DAGVTQSPTHLIKTRGQQVTLRCSPKSGHDTVSWYQQALGQGPQFIFQYYEEEERQRGNFPDRFSGHQFPNYSSELNVNALLLGDSALYLCASSLAGYHTQYFGPGTRLTVL.

A few counts support this clonotype. The chain is built from TRBV12-3 or TRBV12-4 and TRBJ2-7; D ambiguous. The V end lost 2 bases, the J end lost 4 bases, and 12 bases lay between the germline ends. CDR3 length: 14 residues. The CDR3 region is CASSLNVEDYEQYF. The CDR3 region has the DNA TGTGCCAGCAGTTTAAACGTTGAGGATTACGAGCAGTACTTC.

There are many counts of this clonotype. The V gene is TRBV6-5, the J gene TRBJ2-1, with 7 bases aligning to TRBD2. CDR1 is MNHEY, CDR2 SVGAGI, per germline. V shed 5 bases and J 0 bases; nucleotides not matched to a gene: 4. The CDR3 totals 15 residues. Here the CDR3 reads CASSTAGSSYNEQFF. CDR3 nucleotide sequence: TGTGCCAGCAGTACAGCGGGAAGCTCCTACAATGAGCAGTTCTTC.

Comments on this clonotype: A much bigger clone sits one base away, suggesting this may be a read error. The chain has TRBV7-8 and TRBJ1-5; unclear D gene. The CDR3 has 15 amino acids. Germline V gives CDR1 SGHVS, CDR2 FQNEAQ. As DNA, the CDR3 is TGTACCAGCAGGTCCGGTCGGGCTAGCAATCAGCCCCAGCATTTT. Translated: CTSRSGRASNQPQHF.

This clonotype was seen only a few times. This chain links TRBV20-1 with TRBJ2-1, with TRBD1 matching 8 bases. The length of the CDR3 is 14 residues. The V and J ends lost 6 bases and 3 bases, in that order; junction bases with no gene match: 7. From germline, CDR1 is DFQATT and CDR2 SNEGSKA (reference sequence). The CDR3 sequence is CSAKDRDSYNEQFF. The CDR3 DNA reads as TGCAGTGCGAAGGACAGGGACAGCTACAATGAGCAGTTCTTC.

This clonotype was seen a handful of times. The chain combines TRBV2 with TRBJ2-3; no reliable D call. The CDR3 runs 16 residues. The germline gives CDR1 SNHLY, CDR2 FYNNEI. The V end was cut by 5 bases, the J end by 0 bases, with 15 bases between. The CDR3 coding sequence is TGTGCCAGCAGTTTTGACCGAGGAGCTAGCACAGATACGCAGTATTTT. Amino acid sequence: CASSFDRGASTDTQYF.

The chain uses TRBV27 and TRBJ2-3; maybe TRBD1 (6 bases). The germline V gene has CDR1 MNHEY and CDR2 SMNVEV (reference sequence). Trimming took off 6 bases at V and 1 base at J, with 14 bases between the two ends. The CDR3 consists of 15 residues. This CDR3 is CASRPYRVGTDTQYF. The CDR3 DNA reads TGTGCCAGCAGACCTTACAGGGTTGGCACAGATACGCAGTATTTT.

This rearrangement joins TRBV29-1 to TRBJ2-1, with D possibly being TRBD1 (5 bases). The V end lost 8 bases, the J end lost 7 bases, and 21 bases lay between the germline ends. Germline CDR1 and CDR2: SQVTM and ANQGSEA. This CDR3 has 14 residues. The CDR3 DNA is TGCAGCATTCCAGGGCTCAGTCCACCAAATGAGCAGTTCTTC. This translates into CSIPGLSPPNEQFF.

This clonotype was detected ten times or more. The chain links TRBV5-1 to TRBJ2-1; no clear D gene. The V and J ends lost 0 bases and 0 bases respectively, with 10 bases between them. This CDR3 has 16 residues. Germline V gene lookup returns CDR1 SGHRS and CDR2 YFSETQ. In nucleotides, the CDR3 is TGCGCCAGCAGCTTGGTGTCAGCGAGCTCCTACAATGAGCAGTTCTTC. Translation: CASSLVSASSYNEQFF.

This clonotype has a count of ten or more. One end of the junction does not line up with germline, which may come from a read error. The chain combines TRBV20-1 with TRBJ1-3, with 9 bases matching TRBD1. The germline gives CDR1 DFQATT, CDR2 SNEGSKA (reference sequence). The CDR3 length is 14 residues. The CDR3 DNA sequence: TGTAGTGCTAGAGATCAGGACAGGGGATACACCATATATTTT. Encoded protein: CSARDQDRGYTIYF.

This clonotype was seen at least ten times. The CDR3 nucleotides read TGCGCCAGCAGCCCTACGGTTCAGGGCGTCCCCTACGAGCAGTACTTC. It is translated as CASSPTVQGVPYEQYF. This chain joins TRBV4-1 and TRBJ2-7; TRBD1 is a possible D gene (5 bases). The CDR3 is made up of 16 amino acids. Germline CDR1 reads MGHRA; CDR2 reads YSYEKL. V was trimmed by 4 bases and J by 2 bases, leaving 18 bases between them.

The V gene is TRBV4-1, the J gene TRBJ2-2; TRBD1 agrees at 7 bases. The CDR3 runs to 15 residues. Germline lookup yields CDR1 MGHRA and CDR2 YSYEKL. V gave up 3 bases and J gave up 6 bases; unmatched junction bases: 7. As DNA, the CDR3 is TGCGCCAGCAGCCAGCTCCTGACAGGGTCCGGGGAGCTGTTTTTT. Translating gives CASSQLLTGSGELFF.

The J gene is TRBJ2-2, the V gene TRBV7-2; D ambiguous. Germline CDR1 SGHTA, CDR2 FQGNSA. The CDR3 sequence is 13 residues long. Trimming took off 1 base at V and 7 bases at J, with 7 bases between the two ends. This CDR3 is CASSLVGIGELFF. The CDR3 coding sequence is TGTGCCAGCAGCTTAGTTGGGATCGGGGAGCTGTTTTTT.

This clonotype was detected ten times or more. The chain uses TRBV20-1 and TRBJ2-3; D remains ambiguous. This CDR3 region has 15 residues. Germline CDR1 DFQATT, CDR2 SNEGSKA (reference sequence). V lost 1 base to trimming and J lost 0 bases, with 11 bases between them. The CDR3 nucleotides are TGCAGTGCTAGAGGTTCACTATCTAGCACAGATACGCAGTATTTT. Residues: CSARGSLSSTDTQYF.

This clonotype was seen a handful of times. J is TRBJ2-5 and V is TRBV7-9; 14 bases agree with TRBD2. With 5 bases clipped from V and 2 bases from J, the junction kept 7 bases outside the gene matches. Germline V CDR1 and CDR2: SEHNR, FQNEAQ (reference sequence). CDR3 length equals 17 residues. The CDR3 coding sequence is TGTGCCAGCAGCCCAGGGACTAGCGGGGGCCTACAAGAGACCCAGTACTTC. Amino acid sequence: CASSPGTSGGLQETQYF.

This chain uses TRBV6-1 with TRBJ2-1; no clear D. Germline loops: CDR1 MNHNS, CDR2 SASEGT. This CDR3 has 14 amino acids. Trimming stripped 10 bases from V and 7 bases from J, with 20 bases between. The CDR3 region is CAIKYWGAGNEQFF. CDR3 DNA sequence: TGTGCCATCAAGTATTGGGGTGCCGGGAATGAGCAGTTCTTC.